These T cell receptor beta chains were read from a single sample in a study of regulatory T cells in long-lasting Graves disease. TCRdb processed the multiplex PCR reads anew with MiXCR; each CDR3 protein has one entry. The sample has under 450,000 distinct CDR3 sequences, approximately 12% seen once. The same specimen was also included in a second study, on T cells in Graves' hyperthyroidism and ophthalmopathy.

This specimen was peripheral blood mononuclear cells (PBMCs), taken at new diagnosis, from a patient treated with antithyroid drugs. Every receptor here comes from a woman between 18 and 29 years old with Graves disease. Both conserved end residues are part of each CDR3. The order of the fields is V gene, D gene, J gene, clone size, CDR3 DNA, CDR3 protein. The D gene is left open where the match is weak. Not every row has a clone size; where given, it reads once, few, many or a size class.

v_call: TRBV28; d_call: .; j_call: TRBJ1-2; clone_size: many; cdr3_nt: TGTGCCAGCAGTCCGGACGAAATCTTCTATGGCTACACCTTC; cdr3_aa: CASSPDEIFYGYTF
v_call: TRBV19; d_call: TRBD2; j_call: TRBJ2-7; clone_size: .; cdr3_nt: TGTGCCAGTAGTATAGCGGCTAGCGGGAGCTTCTCCTACGAGCAGTACTTC; cdr3_aa: CASSIAASGSFSYEQYF
v_call: TRBV2; d_call: .; j_call: TRBJ1-1; clone_size: many; cdr3_nt: TGTGCCAGCAGTGCAGATGGGAACACTGAAGCTTTCTTT; cdr3_aa: CASSADGNTEAFF
v_call: TRBV20-1; d_call: TRBD2; j_call: TRBJ2-7; clone_size: many; cdr3_nt: TGCAGTGCTGGGTACAGCGGGGTGAGCTCCTACGAGCAGTACTTC; cdr3_aa: CSAGYSGVSSYEQYF
v_call: TRBV7-8; d_call: .; j_call: TRBJ1-4; clone_size: many; cdr3_nt: TGTGCCAGCAGCTTGTGGACCCTAAAGGGTGAAAAACTGTTTTTT; cdr3_aa: CASSLWTLKGEKLFF
v_call: TRBV6-1; d_call: .; j_call: TRBJ2-7; clone_size: many; cdr3_nt: TGTGCCAGCAAGAAGGTCCCAGGTGGATCCTACGAGCAGTACTTC; cdr3_aa: CASKKVPGGSYEQYF
v_call: TRBV15; d_call: .; j_call: TRBJ2-1; clone_size: many; cdr3_nt: TGTGCCACCAGCAGAGATCAGGGACTTCTCAATGAGCAGTTCTTC; cdr3_aa: CATSRDQGLLNEQFF
v_call: TRBV29-1; d_call: TRBD1; j_call: TRBJ2-5; clone_size: few; cdr3_nt: TGCAGCTACCTAGACAGGGGGCCGGAGACCCAGTACTTC; cdr3_aa: CSYLDRGPETQYF
v_call: TRBV6-5; d_call: .; j_call: TRBJ2-7; clone_size: .; cdr3_nt: TGTGCCAGCAGTTACAAGGGGCAGAAACAGTACTTC; cdr3_aa: CASSYKGQKQYF
v_call: TRBV11-2; d_call: .; j_call: TRBJ2-1; clone_size: many; cdr3_nt: TGTGCCAGCAGCTTAGAGGTTCGCCCCAATGAGCAGTTCTTC; cdr3_aa: CASSLEVRPNEQFF
v_call: TRBV7-8; d_call: .; j_call: TRBJ2-7; clone_size: many; cdr3_nt: TGTGCCAGCAGCCCCCCCCGCTCCTACGAGCAGTACTTC; cdr3_aa: CASSPPRSYEQYF
v_call: TRBV4-1; d_call: TRBD1; j_call: TRBJ1-2; clone_size: .; cdr3_nt: TGCGCCAGCAGCCAAGTTTCCGCAGGGGGCTCCTATGGCTACACCTTC; cdr3_aa: CASSQVSAGGSYGYTF
v_call: TRBV11-2; d_call: .; j_call: TRBJ2-7; clone_size: many; cdr3_nt: TGTGCCAGCAGCTTATGGGGCCACGAGCAGTACTTC; cdr3_aa: CASSLWGHEQYF
v_call: TRBV20-1; d_call: .; j_call: TRBJ1-4; clone_size: few; cdr3_nt: TGCAGTGCTAGAGATCCACGTTGGGTTAATGAAAAACTGTTTTTT; cdr3_aa: CSARDPRWVNEKLFF
v_call: TRBV12-3/TRBV12-4; d_call: TRBD1; j_call: TRBJ2-7; clone_size: many; cdr3_nt: TGTGCCAGCTCCCCTGGAGGCCAGGGGGCCTACGAGCAGTACTTC; cdr3_aa: CASSPGGQGAYEQYF
v_call: TRBV10-3; d_call: .; j_call: TRBJ2-6; clone_size: few; cdr3_nt: TGTGCCATCTACCGGGGTACTACCCCCTCTGGGGCCAACGTCCTGACTTTC; cdr3_aa: CAIYRGTTPSGANVLTF
v_call: TRBV6-2/TRBV6-3; d_call: .; j_call: TRBJ2-1; clone_size: .; cdr3_nt: TGTGCCAGCAGAACTCACCCCAGGGGGGGTCGAAGCCCCTACAATGAGCAGTTCTTC; cdr3_aa: CASRTHPRGGRSPYNEQFF
v_call: TRBV29-1; d_call: .; j_call: TRBJ1-2; clone_size: few; cdr3_nt: TGCAGCGTACTCTCCACAGGGTACGGCTACACCTTC; cdr3_aa: CSVLSTGYGYTF
v_call: TRBV2; d_call: .; j_call: TRBJ1-1; clone_size: .; cdr3_nt: TGTGCCGGCAAGACAGGTCGACCTGAAGCTTTCTTT; cdr3_aa: CAGKTGRPEAFF
v_call: TRBV29-1; d_call: .; j_call: TRBJ2-1; clone_size: .; cdr3_nt: TGCAGCGTTGAGGCGGACCCAGCCTACAATGAGCAGTTCTTC; cdr3_aa: CSVEADPAYNEQFF
v_call: TRBV9; d_call: .; j_call: TRBJ1-2; clone_size: many; cdr3_nt: TGTGCCAGCAGCTTGGGCCGTGGGGCCTATGGCTACACCTTC; cdr3_aa: CASSLGRGAYGYTF
v_call: TRBV19; d_call: .; j_call: TRBJ1-5; clone_size: many; cdr3_nt: TGTGCCAGTAGTATAGAGGGGGGCGGCAATCAGCCCCAGCATTTT; cdr3_aa: CASSIEGGGNQPQHF
v_call: TRBV24-1; d_call: .; j_call: TRBJ2-7; clone_size: many; cdr3_nt: TGTGCCACCAGTGACCCCATGACAGCAACCTACGAGCAGTACTTC; cdr3_aa: CATSDPMTATYEQYF
v_call: TRBV29-1; d_call: TRBD1; j_call: TRBJ1-5; clone_size: .; cdr3_nt: TGCAGCGTTTCTCATTTGACAGGGACAAGGAGCAATCAGCCCCAGCATTTT; cdr3_aa: CSVSHLTGTRSNQPQHF